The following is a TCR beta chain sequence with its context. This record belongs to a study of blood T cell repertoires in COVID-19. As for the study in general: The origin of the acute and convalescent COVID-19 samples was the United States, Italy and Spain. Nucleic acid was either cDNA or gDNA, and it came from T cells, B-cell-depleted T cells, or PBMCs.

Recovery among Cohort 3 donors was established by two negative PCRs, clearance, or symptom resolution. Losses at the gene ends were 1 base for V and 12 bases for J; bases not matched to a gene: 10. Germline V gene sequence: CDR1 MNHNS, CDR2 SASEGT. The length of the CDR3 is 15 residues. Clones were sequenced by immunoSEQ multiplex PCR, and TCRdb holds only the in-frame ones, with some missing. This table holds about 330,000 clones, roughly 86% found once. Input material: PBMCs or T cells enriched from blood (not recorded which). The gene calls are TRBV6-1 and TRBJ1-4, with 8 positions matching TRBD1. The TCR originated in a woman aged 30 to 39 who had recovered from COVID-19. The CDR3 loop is CASSEGTGWSVELFF. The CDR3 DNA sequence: TGTGCCAGCAGTGAAGGGACAGGGTGGAGTGTGGAACTGTTTTTT.